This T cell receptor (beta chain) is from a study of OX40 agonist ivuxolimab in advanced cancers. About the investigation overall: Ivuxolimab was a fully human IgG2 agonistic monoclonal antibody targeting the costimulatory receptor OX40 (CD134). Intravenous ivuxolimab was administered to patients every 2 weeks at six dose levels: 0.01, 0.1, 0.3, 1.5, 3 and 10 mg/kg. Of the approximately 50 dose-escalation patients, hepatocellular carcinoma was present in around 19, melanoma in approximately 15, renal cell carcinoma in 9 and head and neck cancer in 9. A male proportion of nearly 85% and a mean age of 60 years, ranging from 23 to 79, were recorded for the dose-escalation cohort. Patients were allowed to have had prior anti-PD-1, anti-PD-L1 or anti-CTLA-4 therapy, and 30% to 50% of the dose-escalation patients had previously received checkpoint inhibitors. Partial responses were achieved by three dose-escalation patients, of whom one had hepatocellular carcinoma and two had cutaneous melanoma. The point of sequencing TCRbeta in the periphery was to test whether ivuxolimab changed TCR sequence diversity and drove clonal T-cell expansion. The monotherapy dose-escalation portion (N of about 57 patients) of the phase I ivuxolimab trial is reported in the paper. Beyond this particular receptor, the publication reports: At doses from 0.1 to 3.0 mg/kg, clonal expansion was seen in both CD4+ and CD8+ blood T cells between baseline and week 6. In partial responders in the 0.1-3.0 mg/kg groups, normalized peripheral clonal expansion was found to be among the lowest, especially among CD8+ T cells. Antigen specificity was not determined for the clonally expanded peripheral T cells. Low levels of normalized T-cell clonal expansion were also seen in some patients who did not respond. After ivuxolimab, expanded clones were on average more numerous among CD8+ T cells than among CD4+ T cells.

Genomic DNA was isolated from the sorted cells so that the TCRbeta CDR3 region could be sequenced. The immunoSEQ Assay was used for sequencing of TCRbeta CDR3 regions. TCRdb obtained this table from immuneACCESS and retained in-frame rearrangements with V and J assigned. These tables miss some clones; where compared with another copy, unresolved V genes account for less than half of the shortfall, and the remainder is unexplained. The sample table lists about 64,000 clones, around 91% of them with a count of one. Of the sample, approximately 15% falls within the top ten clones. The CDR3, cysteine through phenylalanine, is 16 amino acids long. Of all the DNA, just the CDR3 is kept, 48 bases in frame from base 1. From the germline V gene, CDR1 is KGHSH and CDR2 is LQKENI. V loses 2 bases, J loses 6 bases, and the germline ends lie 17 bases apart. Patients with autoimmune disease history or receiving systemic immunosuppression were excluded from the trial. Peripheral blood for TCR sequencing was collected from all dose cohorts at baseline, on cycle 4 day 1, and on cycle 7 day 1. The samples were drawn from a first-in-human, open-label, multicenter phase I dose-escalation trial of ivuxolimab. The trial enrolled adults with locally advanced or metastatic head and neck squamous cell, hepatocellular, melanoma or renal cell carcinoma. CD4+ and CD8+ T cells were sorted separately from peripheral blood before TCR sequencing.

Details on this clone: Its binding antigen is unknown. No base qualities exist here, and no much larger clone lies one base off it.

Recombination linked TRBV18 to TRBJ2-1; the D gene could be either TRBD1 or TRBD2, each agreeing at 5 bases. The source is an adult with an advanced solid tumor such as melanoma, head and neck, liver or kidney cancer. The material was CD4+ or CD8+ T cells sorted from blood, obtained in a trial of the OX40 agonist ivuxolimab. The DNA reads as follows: TGTGCCAGCTCACCAGAGGGAACGGTTCAGGGCAATGAGCAGTTCTTC. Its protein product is CASSPEGTVQGNEQFF. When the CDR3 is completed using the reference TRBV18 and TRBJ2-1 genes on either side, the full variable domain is NAGVMQNPRHLVRRRGQEARLRCSPMKGHSHVYWYRQLPEEGLKFMVYLQKENIIDESGMPKERFSAEFPKEGPSILRIQQVVRGDSAAYFCASSPEGTVQGNEQFFGPGTRLTVL.